Listed here are 13 T cell receptor beta chains from one sample, sequenced in a study of PD-1 blockade in classical Hodgkin lymphoma. After autologous stem cell transplantation all patients relapsed, and prior brentuximab vedotin exposure differed between cohorts. Assay used: immunoSEQ multiplex PCR; TCRdb lists only in-frame clones, some missing. The table lists 25,000 to 30,000 clones, under 90% of them singletons. The sequencing here drew on peripheral blood mononuclear cells (PBMCs), taken at baseline. All receptors derive from a human donor with classical Hodgkin lymphoma.

The genes are TRBV19 and TRBJ1-1; TRBD1 might be the D (6 bases). Trimming cost V 3 bases and J 5 bases, with 13 bases left between them. Germline CDR1 reads LNHDA; CDR2 reads SQIVND (reference sequence). The CDR3 is 14 residues long. Here the CDR3 reads CASSILGAGTEAFF. The CDR3, as DNA: TGTGCCAGTAGTATTTTGGGGGCTGGGACTGAAGCTTTCTTT.

This chain uses TRBV5-1 with TRBJ2-1; 10 positions agree with TRBD1. CDR1 and CDR2 from the germline V gene are SGHRS and YFSETQ. CDR3 length equals 14 residues. V lost 1 base and J lost 8; bases outside the gene matches: 3. The CDR3 region has the DNA TGCGCCAGCAGCTTGAAGACAGGGGGCCATGAGCAGTTCTTC. Protein sequence: CASSLKTGGHEQFF.

This chain uses TRBV18 with TRBJ2-7; TRBD1 might be the D (6 bases). Germline CDR1 is KGHSH and CDR2 is LQKENI. V was shortened by 2 bases and J by 0 bases, with 20 bases between the two germline ends. This CDR3 is 18 amino acids long. CDR3 in DNA: TGTGCCAGCTCACCAGGACGTCTAACAGGGCATAACTCCTACGAGCAGTACTTC. This encodes CASSPGRLTGHNSYEQYF.

The gene calls are TRBV12-5 and TRBJ1-1; no reliable D call. The CDR3 contains 13 residues. V was pared by 1 base and J by 1 base, with 4 bases between. Germline V lookup: CDR1 LGHNT, CDR2 FRNRAP. The CDR3 sequence: CASGLAGNTEAFF. The CDR3 bases are TGTGCTAGTGGTTTGGCAGGGAACACTGAAGCTTTCTTT.

The J gene is TRBJ2-1, the V gene TRBV5-1; no reliable D call. This CDR3 spans 12 amino acids. From germline, CDR1 is SGHRS and CDR2 YFSETQ. V shed 2 bases and J shed 7 bases, with 7 bases lying between them. This chain's CDR3 is CASSFGGNEQFF. The CDR3 DNA sequence: TGCGCCAGCAGCTTTGGTGGGAATGAGCAGTTCTTC.

The chain has TRBV5-1 and TRBJ2-3; D gene uncertain. Germline V gene data show CDR1 as SGHRS and CDR2 as YFSETQ. Trimming pared 5 bases from V and 2 bases from J, leaving 12 bases between. CDR3 length: 14 residues. CDR3 protein: CASRSEASTDTQYF. The CDR3 DNA follows: TGCGCCAGCAGATCCGAGGCCTCCACAGATACGCAGTATTTT.

The count of this clone is one. J is TRBJ1-2 and V is TRBV29-1; tentative D call: TRBD1 (6 bases). The CDR3 runs to 14 residues. Looked up from germline, CDR1 is SQVTM and CDR2 is ANQGSEA. V lost 3 bases to trimming and J lost 3 bases, with 14 bases between them. This chain's CDR3 is CSVDTRGEDYGYTF. The DNA for the CDR3 is TGCAGCGTTGATACCAGGGGTGAGGACTATGGCTACACCTTC.

The chain uses TRBV19 and TRBJ2-7; 11 bases match TRBD2. CDR3 length: 16 residues. Trimming removed 3 bases from V and 3 bases from J; junction bases left unmatched: 7. Germline V gene lookup returns CDR1 LNHDA and CDR2 SQIVND (reference sequence). CDR3 amino acids: CASSMTLAGGLYEQYF. The CDR3 nucleotides read TGTGCCAGTAGTATGACGCTAGCGGGGGGCCTCTACGAGCAGTACTTC.

The rearrangement joins TRBV5-4 to TRBJ2-2; no clear D gene. Germline V gene data show CDR1 as SGHNT and CDR2 as YYREEE (reference sequence). The CDR3 loop spans 18 amino acids. V lost 4 bases, J lost 4 bases, and 23 bases lay in between. Here the CDR3 reads CASSPTPDPQKVTGELFF. The CDR3 region has the DNA TGTGCCAGCAGCCCGACCCCGGACCCTCAGAAGGTCACCGGGGAGCTGTTTTTT. The full variable domain, in which reference TRBV5-4 and TRBJ2-2 provide the parts outside the CDR3, is ETGVTQSPTHLIKTRGQQVTLRCSSQSGHNTVSWYQQALGQGPQFIFQYYREEENGRGNFPPRFSGLQFPNYSSELNVNALELDDSALYLCASSPTPDPQKVTGELFFGEGSRLTVL.

The chain is built from TRBV7-9 and TRBJ2-7; D unresolved. The length of the CDR3 is 13 residues. Germline V gives CDR1 SEHNR, CDR2 FQNEAQ (reference sequence). Trimming removed 6 bases from V and 2 bases from J, with 11 bases in between. As DNA, the CDR3 is TGTGCCAGCAGAGCTTTGAGCGCCTACGAGCAGTACTTC. It specifies CASRALSAYEQYF.

This chain links TRBV7-8 with TRBJ2-7, with 7 bases matching TRBD1. CDR1 and CDR2 (germline): SGHVS, FQNEAQ. The CDR3 has 15 residues. Unmatched junction bases numbered 9, after V lost 5 bases and J lost 2 bases. The CDR3, as DNA: TGTGCCAGCAGCCTCGGGACAGCTGGGGCCTACGAGCAGTACTTC. This translates into CASSLGTAGAYEQYF.

This chain links TRBV19 with TRBJ1-5, with TRBD1 matching over 8 bases. The germline V gene has CDR1 LNHDA and CDR2 SQIVND (reference sequence). The J segment lost 4 bases and the V segment lost 5 bases, leaving 4 bases of the junction unmatched. The CDR3 has 14 amino acids. The CDR3 protein is CASSWGTGNQPQHF. The CDR3 region has the DNA TGTGCCAGTAGTTGGGGGACAGGTAATCAGCCCCAGCATTTT. The entire variable domain, with the rest obtained from reference TRBV19 and TRBJ1-5, is as follows: DGGITQSPKYLFRKEGQNVTLSCEQNLNHDAMYWYRQDPGQGLRLIYYSQIVNDFQKGDIAEGYSVSREKKESFPLTVTSAQKNPTAFYLCASSWGTGNQPQHFGDGTRLSIL.

The table lists this clone with a few counts. The rearrangement joins TRBV29-1 to TRBJ2-5; 8 nucleotides align to TRBD2. Trimming cost V 6 bases and J 7 bases; bases outside gene matches: 1. This CDR3 has 10 residues. Germline CDR1 reads SQVTM; CDR2 reads ANQGSEA. The CDR3 region has the DNA TGCAGCGTCCGGGAGGGGACCCAGTACTTC. It yields the protein CSVREGTQYF.